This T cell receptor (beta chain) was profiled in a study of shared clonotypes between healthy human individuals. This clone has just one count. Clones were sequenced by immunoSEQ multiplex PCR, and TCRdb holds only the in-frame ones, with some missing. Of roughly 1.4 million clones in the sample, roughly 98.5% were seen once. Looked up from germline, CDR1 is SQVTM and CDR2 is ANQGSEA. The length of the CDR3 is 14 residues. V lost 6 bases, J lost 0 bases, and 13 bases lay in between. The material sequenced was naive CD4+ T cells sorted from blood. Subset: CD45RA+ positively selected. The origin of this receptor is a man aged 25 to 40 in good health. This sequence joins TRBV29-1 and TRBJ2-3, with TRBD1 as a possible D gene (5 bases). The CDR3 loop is CSVSDIDSTDTQYF. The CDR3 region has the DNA TGCAGCGTCTCGGACATCGATAGCACAGATACGCAGTATTTT.